These 31 T cell receptor beta chains were all obtained from the same sample, sequenced in a study of radiotherapy plus CTLA-4 blockade in lung cancer. Generated by immunoSEQ multiplex PCR, the TCRdb table keeps only in-frame clones and is missing some. The sample includes 50,000 to 75,000 clones, roughly 77% of them seen just once. The starting material was peripheral blood, obtained from a patient treated with radiotherapy plus ipilimumab. The receptors come from a human donor with non-small cell lung cancer who had a complete response to radiotherapy plus ipilimumab.

CDR3 in DNA: TGTGCCAGCACTTGGAGTAACTATGGCTACACCTTC. Residues: CASTWSNYGYTF. The chain links TRBV2 to TRBJ1-2; no firm D call. Trimming pared 7 bases from V and 1 base from J, leaving 7 bases between. The germline gives CDR1 SNHLY, CDR2 FYNNEI. This CDR3 is built from 12 residues.

This chain links TRBV4-3 with TRBJ2-2; 10 nucleotides match TRBD2. CDR1 and CDR2 from the germline V gene are LGHNA and YSLEER. The CDR3 is made up of 18 amino acids. After removal of 1 base from V and 6 bases from J, the junction contained 11 bases not matched to a gene. CDR3 bases: TGCGCCAGCAGCCAAGTCCCCTTTACTAGCGGGGCTTCCGGGGAGCTGTTTTTT. Encoded protein: CASSQVPFTSGASGELFF.

CDR3 sequence (DNA): TGCAGCGTACTTCTCCTCGGGACCCCCGACAACATTCAGTACTTC. This codes for CSVLLLGTPDNIQYF. The chain has TRBV29-1 and TRBJ2-4; D possibly uses TRBD1 or TRBD2 (5 bases each). The germline V gene has CDR1 SQVTM and CDR2 ANQGSEA. V lost 6 bases, J lost 7 bases, and 22 bases lay in between. CDR3 size: 15 residues. Using reference TRBV29-1 and TRBJ2-4 for the parts outside the CDR3, the full variable domain is SAVISQKPSRDICQRGTSLTIQCQVDSQVTMMFWYRQQPGQSLTLIATANQGSEATYESGFVIDKFPISRPNLTFSTLTVSNMSPEDSSIYLCSVLLLGTPDNIQYFGAGTRLSVL.

This chain links TRBV5-3 with TRBJ2-2; TRBD1 matches at 7 bases. TRBV5-3 is an ORF, with its function uncertain. V gave up 4 bases and J gave up 1 base; unmatched junction bases: 13. The CDR3 is 18 residues long. CDR3 loop: CARSGGQKRLMNTGELFF. CDR3 coding DNA: TGTGCCAGAAGCGGGGGACAGAAAAGACTTATGAACACCGGGGAGCTGTTTTTT.

The chain uses TRBV4-1 and TRBJ1-5; 10 bases fit TRBD1. Germline assignment: CDR1 MGHRA and CDR2 YSYEKL. The CDR3 is 15 amino acids. The trim removed 4 bases at V and 2 bases at J, leaving 2 bases unmatched. The CDR3, as DNA: TGCGCCAGCAGCCTGACAGGGGGCGGCAATCAGCCCCAGCATTTT. Its translation is CASSLTGGGNQPQHF.

This rearrangement joins TRBV7-9 to TRBJ2-3; the D gene is possibly TRBD2 (6 bases). The CDR3 is made up of 18 amino acids. With 5 bases removed from V and 4 bases from J, the gap between germline ends came to 25 bases. The germline CDR1 and CDR2 sequences are SEHNR and FQNEAQ (reference sequence). This chain's CDR3 is CASSHIGTLALWPDTQYF. Here the CDR3 DNA reads TGTGCCAGCAGCCACATAGGTACTCTAGCGTTGTGGCCAGATACGCAGTATTTT.

The rearrangement links TRBV5-1 to TRBJ2-5; TRBD1 matches at 11 bases. The CDR3 length is 15 residues. The germline CDR1 and CDR2 sequences are SGHRS and YFSETQ. The junction had 3 bases not matched to a gene; V was cut back by 3 bases and J by 2 bases. The CDR3: CASSSGQGAQETQYF. CDR3 nucleotide sequence: TGCGCCAGCAGCTCCGGACAGGGGGCTCAAGAGACCCAGTACTTC.

The rearrangement links TRBV5-4 to TRBJ2-3, with 12 bases that match TRBD2. Per germline, CDR1 SGHNT and CDR2 YYREEE (reference sequence). J was trimmed by 4 bases and V by 4 bases; bases with no gene match: 4. This CDR3 region has 15 residues. The CDR3 reads CASSATSGSPDTQYF. CDR3 nucleotides: TGTGCCAGCAGCGCGACTAGCGGGAGCCCAGATACGCAGTATTTT.

The chain carries TRBV7-2 and TRBJ2-3; 9 nucleotides line up with TRBD1. The CDR3 spans 17 residues. CDR1 is SGHTA, CDR2 FQGNSA, per germline. The V gene end was trimmed by 3 bases and the J gene end by 6 bases; junction bases not matched to a gene: 13. The CDR3, as DNA: TGTGCCAGCAGCTTTTCCGGGACAGGGACTATTGGGGATACGCAGTATTTT. Translated, it gives CASSFSGTGTIGDTQYF.

This chain connects TRBV14 to TRBJ2-7; 7 bases align to TRBD2. The junction had 8 bases not matched to a gene; V was cut back by 0 bases and J by 6 bases. CDR3 size: 15 residues. Germline V gene lookup returns CDR1 SGHDN and CDR2 FVKESK. The CDR3 loop reads CASSQEGWEGLEQYF. The CDR3 coding sequence is TGTGCCAGCAGCCAAGAGGGTTGGGAGGGACTCGAGCAGTACTTC.

The genes are TRBV5-8 and TRBJ2-3; the match to TRBD1 covers 12 bases. Trimming cost V 4 bases and J 3 bases; bases outside gene matches: 6. Germline V lookup: CDR1 SGHTS, CDR2 YDEGEE. This CDR3 comprises 16 residues. The CDR3 region has the DNA TGTGCCAGCAGCCGCGGGACAGGGGGCGCGACAGATACGCAGTATTTT. This sequence encodes CASSRGTGGATDTQYF.

The CDR3 protein is CASSWGDGMENIQYF. The CDR3 DNA is TGTGCCAGCAGCTGGGGGGATGGGATGGAAAACATTCAGTACTTC. The chain couples TRBV11-3 to TRBJ2-4; possible D gene TRBD2, 6 bases. The CDR3 covers 15 residues. The V end was cut by 4 bases, the J end by 5 bases, with 15 bases between. Germline V gene sequence: CDR1 SGHNT, CDR2 YENEEA. The complete variable domain, with remaining parts taken from reference TRBV11-3 and TRBJ2-4, reads EAGVVQSPRYKIIEKKQPVAFWCNPISGHNTLYWYLQNLGQGPELLIRYENEEAVDDSQLPKDRFSAERLKGVDSTLKIQPAELGDSAVYLCASSWGDGMENIQYFGAGTRLSVL.

A single count supports this clone. This chain joins TRBV29-1 and TRBJ2-5, with 8 positions matching TRBD2. Germline trimming cut 4 bases from V and 7 bases from J; bases unmatched to any gene: 8. This CDR3 spans 13 amino acids. Germline CDR1 and CDR2: SQVTM and ANQGSEA. The CDR3 loop is CSVGREATWTQYF. The CDR3 bases are TGCAGCGTTGGGCGGGAGGCCACATGGACCCAGTACTTC.

This chain's CDR3 is CASSAPGGAGNIQYF. The DNA of the CDR3 is TGTGCCAGTAGTGCGCCAGGGGGCGCGGGAAACATTCAGTACTTC. The chain is built from TRBV19 and TRBJ2-4, with 8 bases lining up with TRBD1. Germline lookup yields CDR1 LNHDA and CDR2 SQIVND (reference sequence). The CDR3 runs to 15 residues. V shed 5 bases, J shed 6 bases, and the junction held 9 bases outside the gene matches.

The CDR3 bases are TGTGCCAGCAGCTGGGACAGGGGGGATGGCTACACCTTC. It translates to CASSWDRGDGYTF. The chain joins TRBV7-9 to TRBJ1-2; 11 bases are shared with TRBD1. The V gene's germline CDR1 is SEHNR and CDR2 FQNEAQ (reference sequence). The CDR3 sequence is 13 residues long. J gave up 6 bases and V 4 bases, and 1 base lay outside the gene matches.

The CDR3, as DNA: TGCGCCAGCAGCTTGGATACAGGGAGCACAGATACGCAGTATTTT. Translating gives CASSLDTGSTDTQYF. The V and J genes are TRBV5-1 and TRBJ2-3, with D perhaps TRBD1 (6 bases). The CDR3 length is 15 residues. The germline V gene encodes CDR1 SGHRS and CDR2 YFSETQ. The V gene lost 0 bases and the J gene lost 0 bases, with 8 bases spanning the gap.

In its sample, this clone was seen once. This sequence joins TRBV7-2 and TRBJ1-6, with D unclear. Trimming cost V 5 bases and J 2 bases, with 7 bases left between them. The CDR3 has 14 amino acids. Germline V CDR1 and CDR2: SGHTA, FQGNSA. CDR3 coding DNA: TGTGCCAGCAGCCAAACAGCCTATAATTCACCCCTCCACTTT. Translating it yields CASSQTAYNSPLHF.

This chain uses TRBV7-2 with TRBJ1-5; tentative D call: TRBD1 (5 bases). This CDR3 has 14 amino acids. CDR1 is SGHTA and CDR2 is FQGNSA in the germline V gene. V was cut by 3 bases and J by 7 bases, with 13 bases left in between. The CDR3 here is CASSFGAAMQPQHF. DNA for the CDR3: TGTGCCAGCAGCTTCGGGGCCGCCATGCAGCCCCAGCATTTT.

This clone was observed a handful of times. V and J are TRBV29-1 and TRBJ2-5, with 8 bases aligning to TRBD2. The CDR3 has 14 amino acids. Germline V gene sequence: CDR1 SQVTM, CDR2 ANQGSEA. With 7 bases clipped from V and 5 bases from J, the junction kept 12 bases outside the gene matches. The DNA for the CDR3 is TGCAGCGGGGATTCGAGCGGGAGAATCGAGACCCAGTACTTC. This gives the protein CSGDSSGRIETQYF.

This chain connects TRBV10-2 to TRBJ2-7, with 9 positions matching TRBD2. V shed 3 bases, J shed 0 bases, and the junction held 3 bases outside the gene matches. The V gene's germline CDR1 is WSHSY and CDR2 SAAADI. The CDR3 sequence is 15 residues long. CDR3 in DNA: TGCGCCAGCAGTGATCGACTAGCGGCCTCCTACGAGCAGTACGTC. As protein: CASSDRLAASYEQYV.

This sequence joins TRBV19 and TRBJ2-7; no clear D gene. Between the trimmed V and J ends, which lost 6 bases and 4 bases, there was a span of 19 bases. The CDR3 runs 15 residues. CDR1 is LNHDA, CDR2 SQIVND, per germline (reference sequence). The CDR3: CASSPGLTLGYEQYF. Written as DNA, the CDR3 is TGTGCCAGTAGCCCGGGCCTTACCTTAGGGTACGAGCAGTACTTC.

Here the CDR3 reads CASSLFFLAPQETQYF. CDR3 in DNA: TGCGCCAGCAGCTTGTTTTTTCTAGCGCCCCAAGAGACCCAGTACTTC. This chain uses TRBV5-1 with TRBJ2-5; tentative D call: TRBD2 (6 bases). CDR3 size: 16 residues. Germline V gene data show CDR1 as SGHRS and CDR2 as YFSETQ. V was clipped by 1 base and J by 1 base, with 14 bases between them.

The CDR3 region has the DNA TGTGCCAGCGGTGGACAGGCGGTGGGAAACACCATATATTTT. It encodes CASGGQAVGNTIYF. This chain joins TRBV6-1 and TRBJ1-3, with 7 nucleotides matching TRBD1. J gave up 4 bases and V 8 bases, and 8 bases lay outside the gene matches. CDR1 is MNHNS, CDR2 SASEGT, per germline. The CDR3 is made up of 14 amino acids.

This chain uses TRBV4-3 with TRBJ2-3; a possible D gene is TRBD1 (5 bases). The V and J ends lost 5 bases and 6 bases respectively, with 12 bases between them. From germline, CDR1 is LGHNA and CDR2 YSLEER. The CDR3 is 13 amino acids. The chain's CDR3 is CASSVREMDTQYF. In nucleotides, the CDR3 is TGCGCCAGCAGCGTCAGGGAAATGGATACGCAGTATTTT.

The DNA of the CDR3 is TGTGCCAGCTCCCCCTCCGAAAGCTATGGCTACACCTTC. This sequence encodes CASSPSESYGYTF. This chain joins TRBV18 and TRBJ1-2, with D unclear. The CDR3 loop spans 13 amino acids. Trimming took 6 bases from V and 4 from J, leaving 12 bases between them. Germline V gene lookup returns CDR1 KGHSH and CDR2 LQKENI.

The V call is TRBV6-1, the J call TRBJ1-6; the match to TRBD1 covers 10 bases. This CDR3 is 20 amino acids long. CDR1 MNHNS and CDR2 SASEGT come from the germline V gene. The ends lost 4 bases at V and 0 bases at J; junction bases unmatched: 12. The CDR3 nucleotides read TGTGCCAGCAGTGGCCCCCCTTCGGGACAGGGGATCTCCTATAATTCACCCCTCCACTTT. Amino acid sequence: CASSGPPSGQGISYNSPLHF.

V and J are TRBV2 and TRBJ1-2; no definite D call. This CDR3 contains 15 residues. V lost 7 bases and J 2 bases, leaving 17 bases between the germline ends. Germline V gene data show CDR1 as SNHLY and CDR2 as FYNNEI. This chain's CDR3 is CASKRRAGLNYGYTF. DNA for the CDR3: TGTGCCAGCAAGAGGCGGGCCGGATTAAACTATGGCTACACCTTC.

This clone was found a few times. V is TRBV7-9 and J is TRBJ2-3, with D possibly matching TRBD1 (5 bases). V lost 4 bases to trimming and J lost 4 bases, with 12 bases between them. Germline CDR1 reads SEHNR; CDR2 reads FQNEAQ (reference sequence). CDR3 length: 14 amino acids. The CDR3 loop reads CASSSSGIPDTQYF. Written as DNA, the CDR3 is TGTGCCAGCAGCTCCTCAGGGATCCCAGATACGCAGTATTTT.

The chain carries TRBV11-2 and TRBJ2-2; D possibly uses TRBD1 or TRBD2 (6 bases each). The CDR3 contains 16 residues. Trimming took 1 base from V and 6 from J, leaving 15 bases between them. Germline-derived CDR1 and CDR2 are SGHAT and FQNNGV. Here the CDR3 DNA reads TGTGCCAGCAGCTTAGGAGGTGGAGGGGGATCCGGGGAGCTGTTTTTT. It yields the protein CASSLGGGGGSGELFF.

This chain links TRBV5-1 with TRBJ1-2; 7 bases align to TRBD1. Germline CDR1 and CDR2: SGHRS and YFSETQ. After removal of 3 bases from V and 0 bases from J, the junction contained 5 bases not matched to a gene. The CDR3 extends over 15 amino acids. CDR3 in amino acids: CASSSGQETNYGYTF. CDR3 nucleotides: TGCGCCAGCAGCTCTGGACAGGAGACTAACTATGGCTACACCTTC.

In its sample, this clone was seen a few times. The DNA for the CDR3 is TGTGCCAGTAGTTCCCAGCCCGGTAAAGATCAGCCCCAGCATTTT. Translated, it gives CASSSQPGKDQPQHF. The chain recombines TRBV19 with TRBJ1-5; unclear D gene. This CDR3 is 15 amino acids long. Trimming took 5 bases from V and 5 from J, leaving 16 bases between them. Germline loops: CDR1 LNHDA, CDR2 SQIVND (reference sequence).